The 30 T cell receptor beta chains reported below all come from one sample, sequenced in a study of blood T cell repertoires in COVID-19. Here immunoSEQ multiplex PCR was the method, and the copy in TCRdb shows in-frame clones only, minus some. The repertoire consists of about 240,000 clones, with more than 70% occurring once and the leading ten covering 10% to 15%. The sample taken for sequencing was peripheral blood. These receptor sequences come from a man aged 80 or over with acute or convalescent COVID-19.

V gene TRBV5-1 combines with J gene TRBJ2-2; 10 bases fit TRBD1. The CDR3 consists of 19 residues. Germline assignment: CDR1 SGHRS and CDR2 YFSETQ. V was clipped by 0 bases and J by 8 bases; unmatched bases: 16. The chain's CDR3 is CASSLAGTGTGATRGELFF. As DNA, the CDR3 is TGCGCCAGCAGCTTGGCGGGAACCGGGACAGGGGCCACCAGGGGGGAGCTGTTTTTT.

The J gene is TRBJ1-1, the V gene TRBV11-3, with D possibly TRBD1 on 5 matching bases. The CDR3 is 15 residues long. Trimming pared 1 base from V and 1 base from J, leaving 10 bases between. Per the germline V gene, CDR1 is SGHNT and CDR2 is YENEEA. In DNA, the CDR3 is TGTGCCAGCAGCTTAGTGGCGGGGGGGAACACTGAAGCTTTCTTT. It yields the protein CASSLVAGGNTEAFF.

The CDR3 spells CASSAGGAGTEAFF. DNA of the CDR3: TGTGCCAGCAGCGCAGGGGGCGCGGGGACTGAAGCTTTCTTT. The chain carries TRBV11-3 and TRBJ1-1; 8 nucleotides match TRBD1. Per the germline V gene, CDR1 is SGHNT and CDR2 is YENEEA. With 5 bases clipped from V and 5 bases from J, the junction kept 7 bases outside the gene matches. The length of the CDR3 is 14 residues.

The chain links TRBV6-6 to TRBJ2-7, with 10 nucleotides matching TRBD2. Germline CDR1 and CDR2: MNHNY and SVGAGI (reference sequence). The V gene end was trimmed by 10 bases and the J gene end by 0 bases; junction bases not matched to a gene: 3. This CDR3 contains 13 residues. Here the CDR3 DNA reads TGTGCCACGAGGACTAGCGGCTCCTACGAGCAGTACTTC. Protein product: CATRTSGSYEQYF.

The chain combines TRBV11-2 with TRBJ1-1; D may be TRBD1 (5 bases). Looked up from germline, CDR1 is SGHAT and CDR2 is FQNNGV. This CDR3 spans 13 amino acids. Trimming stripped 4 bases from V and 1 base from J, with 7 bases between. The CDR3 nucleotides read TGTGCCAGCAGCTCCGACAGGAACACTGAAGCTTTCTTT. This sequence encodes CASSSDRNTEAFF.

The rearrangement joins TRBV19 to TRBJ2-1, with 10 bases matching TRBD2. The trim removed 3 bases at V and 8 bases at J, leaving 7 bases unmatched. The CDR3 has 15 amino acids. Germline CDR1 and CDR2: LNHDA and SQIVND (reference sequence). The CDR3 here is CASSISSGRGDEQFF. CDR3 nucleotide sequence: TGTGCCAGTAGTATCTCTAGCGGGAGAGGGGATGAGCAGTTCTTC. Looking up the rest from reference TRBV19 and TRBJ2-1 gives the full variable domain: DGGITQSPKYLFRKEGQNVTLSCEQNLNHDAMYWYRQDPGQGLRLIYYSQIVNDFQKGDIAEGYSVSREKKESFPLTVTSAQKNPTAFYLCASSISSGRGDEQFFGPGTRLTVL.

In its sample, this clone was seen once. The chain employs TRBV28 and TRBJ1-2; 7 bases map to TRBD1. The V gene's germline CDR1 is MDHEN and CDR2 SYDVKM. The CDR3 runs to 13 residues. The J segment lost 5 bases and the V segment lost 2 bases, leaving 2 bases of the junction unmatched. The CDR3 region has the DNA TGTGCCAGCAGTTTAGGGGGACAGTATGGCTACACCTTC. Amino acids: CASSLGGQYGYTF.

This chain joins TRBV21-1 and TRBJ1-5. TRBV21-1 is deemed a pseudogene. The CDR3 sequence is 16 residues long. The CDR3 is CASSKAPGVINQPQHF. CDR3 sequence (DNA): TGTGCCAGCAGCAAAGCGCCGGGAGTAATTAATCAGCCCCAGCATTTT.

A few counts support this clone. The chain joins TRBV7-3 to TRBJ1-4, with D hard to call. Trimming shortened V by 5 bases and J by 0 bases, and 10 bases separated the two germline ends. CDR3 size: 15 residues. Per the germline V gene, CDR1 is SGHTA and CDR2 is FQGTGA. CDR3 residues: CASSTRSATNEKLFF. The CDR3 coding sequence is TGTGCCAGCAGCACCCGGTCCGCAACTAATGAAAAACTGTTTTTT.

The gene calls are TRBV7-6 and TRBJ2-7, with a tentative D call TRBD1 (6 bases). V was shortened by 5 bases and J by 0 bases, with 14 bases between the two germline ends. CDR1 is SGHVS, CDR2 FNYEAQ, per germline. This CDR3 spans 15 amino acids. CDR3 coding DNA: TGTGCCAGCAGCGAGACAGGTTCTCTCTCCTACGAGCAGTACTTC. Its protein product is CASSETGSLSYEQYF.

The rearrangement uses TRBV10-3 and TRBJ1-1; 8 bases line up with TRBD1. Trimming cost V 7 bases and J 4 bases; bases outside gene matches: 8. Germline V gene sequence: CDR1 ENHRY, CDR2 SYGVKD. The CDR3 sequence is 14 residues long. In DNA form, the CDR3 reads TGTGCCATCAATCCGCAGGGGGCTGGCACTGAAGCTTTCTTT. Protein sequence: CAINPQGAGTEAFF.

V gene TRBV9 combines with J gene TRBJ1-1; TRBD1 might be the D (5 bases). The V end lost 0 bases, the J end lost 0 bases, and 15 bases lay between the germline ends. This CDR3 region has 17 residues. Germline loops: CDR1 SGDLS, CDR2 YYNGEE. CDR3 loop: CASSVDPPGGMNTEAFF. The CDR3 nucleotides read TGTGCCAGCAGCGTAGACCCCCCCGGGGGGATGAACACTGAAGCTTTCTTT.

The DNA for the CDR3 is TGTGCCAGCAGTGAAGACGCACAGGGGTACACTGAAGCTTTCTTT. Its protein product is CASSEDAQGYTEAFF. This sequence joins TRBV2 and TRBJ1-1; TRBD1 aligns across 7 bases. The CDR3 covers 15 residues. The V gene end was trimmed by 1 base and the J gene end by 3 bases; junction bases not matched to a gene: 5. Germline loops: CDR1 SNHLY, CDR2 FYNNEI.

The chain has TRBV14 and TRBJ1-6; unclear D gene. The CDR3 is made up of 14 amino acids. The ends were cut back, 0 bases at V and 4 bases at J, with 4 bases in the middle. Germline V gene lookup returns CDR1 SGHDN and CDR2 FVKESK. CDR3 coding DNA: TGTGCCAGCAGCCAAGAAGCTTATAATTCACCCCTCCACTTT. Encoded protein: CASSQEAYNSPLHF.

The V call is TRBV29-1, the J call TRBJ1-5, with 12 bases that match TRBD1. V gave up 4 bases and J gave up 0 bases; unmatched junction bases: 4. The V gene's germline CDR1 is SQVTM and CDR2 ANQGSEA. This CDR3 region has 16 residues. The CDR3 here is CSVGDRGPGSNQPQHF. The CDR3 DNA reads TGCAGCGTTGGGGACAGGGGGCCGGGTAGCAATCAGCCCCAGCATTTT.

This clone was counted once. V usage is TRBV7-6 and J usage is TRBJ1-4, with 9 bases aligning to TRBD1. Germline V lookup: CDR1 SGHVS, CDR2 FNYEAQ. This CDR3 comprises 16 residues. J lost 7 bases, V lost 3 bases, and 9 bases had no gene match. The CDR3 sequence: CASSLATGGGSEKLFF. The CDR3, as DNA: TGTGCCAGCAGCTTGGCCACAGGGGGCGGGAGTGAAAAACTGTTTTTT.

V and J are TRBV2 and TRBJ1-4; 8 bases are a match to TRBD1. With V trimmed by 8 bases and J by 4 bases, 9 bases remained unmatched. The CDR3 length is 15 residues. Germline V gene lookup returns CDR1 SNHLY and CDR2 FYNNEI. DNA for the CDR3: TGTGCCAGCGGGAGAGGGACAGGAAGTAATGAAAAACTGTTTTTT. It specifies CASGRGTGSNEKLFF.

The CDR3 reads CASSIDGGPIAEAFF. The CDR3 DNA reads as TGTGCCAGTAGTATAGACGGGGGGCCTATAGCTGAAGCTTTCTTT. The chain employs TRBV19 and TRBJ1-1; tentatively, D is TRBD1 (6 bases). V was trimmed by 0 bases and J by 6 bases, leaving 14 bases between them. The V gene's germline CDR1 is LNHDA and CDR2 SQIVND (reference sequence). CDR3 length: 15 residues. The whole variable domain, remainder taken from reference TRBV19 and TRBJ1-1, is DGGITQSPKYLFRKEGQNVTLSCEQNLNHDAMYWYRQDPGQGLRLIYYSQIVNDFQKGDIAEGYSVSREKKESFPLTVTSAQKNPTAFYLCASSIDGGPIAEAFFGQGTRLTVV.

The chain combines TRBV27 with TRBJ1-5; 9 nucleotides align to TRBD1. Germline V CDR1 and CDR2: MNHEY, SMNVEV (reference sequence). The J segment lost 2 bases and the V segment lost 9 bases, leaving 11 bases of the junction unmatched. The CDR3 length is 16 residues. CDR3 nucleotides: TGTGCCAGTAGGGGACAGGGTCATCGTGGCAATCAGCCCCAGCATTTT. This translates into CASRGQGHRGNQPQHF.

V is TRBV5-4 and J is TRBJ1-6, with TRBD1 matching over 7 bases. Germline CDR1 is SGHNT and CDR2 is YYREEE (reference sequence). The CDR3 loop spans 14 amino acids. The trim removed 4 bases at V and 5 bases at J, leaving 3 bases unmatched. CDR3 nucleotide sequence: TGTGCCAGCAGCCCGGGACAGCATAATTCACCCCTCCACTTT. It codes for CASSPGQHNSPLHF.

The chain recombines TRBV5-1 with TRBJ1-4; perhaps TRBD1 as D (5 bases). Looked up from germline, CDR1 is SGHRS and CDR2 is YFSETQ. The germline V and J ends were trimmed by 5 bases and 8 bases, with 22 bases remaining between them. There are 16 residues in the CDR3. CDR3 sequence reads: CASRRDGGSLREKLFF. CDR3 coding DNA: TGCGCCAGCAGGAGGGACGGGGGTTCTTTGAGGGAAAAACTGTTTTTT.

The V gene is TRBV7-9, the J gene TRBJ1-1; D might be TRBD1 (5 bases). CDR3 size: 16 residues. Between the trimmed V and J ends, which lost 1 base and 2 bases, there was a span of 14 bases. Per germline, CDR1 SEHNR and CDR2 FQNEAQ (reference sequence). The CDR3: CASSLGGVLGNTEAFF. The CDR3 DNA reads TGTGCCAGCAGCTTAGGGGGGGTCCTAGGAAACACTGAAGCTTTCTTT.

CDR3 protein: CASSFDRGGYEQYF. The CDR3 nucleotides are TGTGCCAGCAGCTTTGACAGGGGTGGGTACGAGCAGTACTTC. The V gene is TRBV13, the J gene TRBJ2-7, with 8 bases identical to TRBD1. The germline CDR1 and CDR2 sequences are PRHDT and FYEKMQ (reference sequence). This CDR3 is built from 14 residues. The V segment lost 3 bases and the J segment 4 bases; nucleotides outside the gene matches: 5.

The genes are TRBV14 and TRBJ1-6; D gene unclear. The CDR3 loop spans 13 amino acids. Germline V gives CDR1 SGHDN, CDR2 FVKESK. Trimming pared 7 bases from V and 11 bases from J, leaving 15 bases between. Here the CDR3 DNA reads TGTGCCAGCAAACCCCGGGGAGCGGCACCCCTCCACTTT. Translating gives CASKPRGAAPLHF. Supplemented by reference TRBV14 and TRBJ1-6, the full variable domain reads EAGVTQFPSHSVIEKGQTVTLRCDPISGHDNLYWYRRVMGKEIKFLLHFVKESKQDESGMPNNRFLAERTGGTYSTLKVQPAELEDSGVYFCASKPRGAAPLHFGNGTRLTVT.

J is TRBJ2-1 and V is TRBV10-3, with 10 positions matching TRBD2. Germline loops: CDR1 ENHRY, CDR2 SYGVKD. Trimming at V came to 2 bases and at J to 0 bases, leaving 7 bases not matched to a gene. The CDR3 has 18 amino acids. DNA for the CDR3: TGTGCCATCAGTGAGCCTAGCGGGAGAGGGGGCTCCTACAATGAGCAGTTCTTC. This sequence encodes CAISEPSGRGGSYNEQFF.

V and J are TRBV19 and TRBJ1-1, with TRBD1 matching 8 bases. CDR1 and CDR2 (germline): LNHDA, SQIVND (reference sequence). With 8 bases clipped from V and 4 bases from J, the junction kept 15 bases outside the gene matches. The CDR3 consists of 16 residues. The CDR3 is CASSLSTGAISTEAFF. DNA of the CDR3: TGTGCCAGTTCCCTGTCGACAGGGGCAATAAGCACTGAAGCTTTCTTT.

The chain recombines TRBV5-1 with TRBJ1-6, with D maybe TRBD1 (6 bases). Trimming removed 3 bases at V and 9 bases at J, with 19 bases between. CDR1 is SGHRS and CDR2 is YFSETQ in the germline V gene. The CDR3 has 16 residues. The CDR3 DNA is TGCGCCAGCAGCTCCCAGACCACAGGGCAGGGTTCACCCCTCCACTTT. Translated, it gives CASSSQTTGQGSPLHF.

This chain links TRBV19 with TRBJ1-5; D perhaps matches TRBD1 (5 bases). The V end was cut by 8 bases, the J end by 1 base, with 15 bases between. The CDR3 runs 15 residues. The germline CDR1 and CDR2 sequences are LNHDA and SQIVND (reference sequence). CDR3 DNA sequence: TGTGCCAGTCAGGATCAGGGTCGGAGCAATCAGCCCCAGCATTTT. Translated, it gives CASQDQGRSNQPQHF.

The chain uses TRBV5-1 and TRBJ2-5, with D tentatively TRBD2 (6 bases). From germline, CDR1 is SGHRS and CDR2 YFSETQ. V lost 1 base and J 2 bases, leaving 9 bases between the germline ends. This CDR3 spans 14 amino acids. CDR3 region: CASSLSGLQETQYF. Here the CDR3 DNA reads TGCGCCAGCAGCTTGAGCGGACTACAAGAGACCCAGTACTTC.

The chain employs TRBV7-9 and TRBJ2-1, with TRBD2 identical over 10 bases. Germline assignment: CDR1 SEHNR and CDR2 FQNEAQ (reference sequence). J gave up 7 bases and V 5 bases, and 5 bases lay outside the gene matches. This CDR3 is 14 amino acids long. The CDR3 protein is CASSRSGGENEQFF. The CDR3 coding sequence is TGTGCCAGCAGCAGGAGCGGGGGGGAGAATGAGCAGTTCTTC.